The clone carrying this T cell receptor (beta chain) was seen only a few times. Its specificity is unknown. Around 2 micrograms of genomic DNA from cryopreserved PBMCs went into TCR beta libraries. Here immunoSEQ multiplex PCR was the method, and the copy in TCRdb shows in-frame clones only, minus some. The sample yields roughly 200,000 clones, 72% seen once. This specimen belongs to a study of cytotoxic CD8 clonotypes in ibrutinib-treated CLL. About the study: After treatment lasting a median about twelve months, range 6 to 36, response samples were collected.

Study-wide points: Progressing patients had sampling times that differed from those of sustained-remission patients.

Germline lookup yields CDR1 LGHNA and CDR2 YSLEER. V shed 0 bases and J shed 4 bases, with 13 bases lying between them. The CDR3 length is 16 residues. Sample: PBMCs, taken after 24 months of ibrutinib treatment. This chain connects TRBV4-3 to TRBJ1-3, with D unclear. The sequence came from a human donor with chronic lymphocytic leukemia. The CDR3 is CASSQEIGKYGNTIYF. The CDR3 DNA is TGCGCCAGCAGCCAAGAAATAGGGAAATACGGAAACACCATATATTTT.